This section outlines one T cell receptor beta chain sequence together with its context. Its antigen is unknown. This sample is part of a study of shared clonotypes between healthy human individuals. Study background: Three CD4 naive, three CD4 memory, two CD8 naive and one CD8 memory plate were used per donor. Points from the study as a whole: Estimated richness was generally greater in naive than memory subsets.

Germline assignment: CDR1 KGHSH and CDR2 LQKENI. Unmatched junction bases numbered 8, after V lost 5 bases and J lost 3 bases. CDR3 size: 15 residues. Libraries were prepared by immunoSEQ multiplex PCR; TCRdb keeps only in-frame clonotypes and omits some of them. The data hold around 2.1 million clones, with about 92% observed a single time. Naive CD8 cells were CD45RO-negative, positively selected for CCR7, excluding terminally differentiated effector memory CD45RA+ cells. The clonotype comes from a man aged 18 to 35 in good health. Some clones in this sample may be carry-over from other donors' samples. Sequencing used naive CD8+ T cells from PBMCs. The chain has TRBV18 and TRBJ2-3; 7 nucleotides line up with TRBD2. The CDR3: CASSYVAGATDTQYF. CDR3 DNA: TGTGCCAGCTCATACGTCGCGGGAGCAACAGATACGCAGTATTTT.